This T cell receptor (beta chain) was observed in a study of T cells of healthy individuals (dated by TCRdb to the late 2010s). The library was made by 5' RACE. Sequencing instrument: Illumina MiSeq. TCRdb handled the public reads itself, with Q25 trimming in fastp and clone calling in MiXCR, and kept productive beta chains. Rows with one shared CDR3 protein collapse into an entry with the most common genes and DNA. For this sample there are about 100,000 distinct CDR3 sequences; roughly a sixth appear just once. The biggest ten clones account for approximately 5.7% of the sample. V is cut by 5 bases and J by 5 bases, and the space between the germline ends is 12 bases. CDR1 and CDR2 are read off the germline V gene as MDHEN and SYDVKM. The CDR3, from cysteine to phenylalanine, totals 13 residues. Only the CDR3 DNA is retained, 39 bases long and in frame from the first base. Comment on this clonotype: Its antigen is unknown. Within one base of it there is no much larger clone, and no base qualities were kept.

Here the chain combines TRBV28 and TRBJ2-5; the D gene cannot be named for sure. This sequence originates from a human donor in good health. CDR3 reads: CASSTRVGETQYF. The nucleotides are TGTGCCAGCAGTACCCGTGTCGGCGAGACCCAGTACTTC.